This is a list of T cell receptor beta chains from one sample in a study of cytomegalovirus exposure and HLA in healthy donors. Assay used: immunoSEQ multiplex PCR; TCRdb lists only in-frame clones, some missing. Here the sample table reports tens of thousands of clones. The sequenced material came from PBMCs. All receptors derive from a man younger than 45 in good health and CMV-seropositive. Both conserved end residues are part of each CDR3.

V gene: TRBV9; J gene: TRBJ2-6; CDR3 protein: CASSGLGTDSSFSGANVLTF
V gene: TRBV6-1; J gene: TRBJ2-5; CDR3 protein: CASSVFSGSGQTQYF
V gene: TRBV13; J gene: TRBJ1-1; CDR3 protein: CASSQQGFYTEAFF
V gene: TRBV2; J gene: TRBJ1-1; CDR3 protein: CASTRGAMNTEAFF
V gene: TRBV5-1; J gene: TRBJ2-7; CDR3 protein: CASSPETGESNEQYF
V gene: TRBV30; J gene: TRBJ1-3; CDR3 protein: CAWRLVGTSGNTIYF
V gene: TRBV6-1; J gene: TRBJ1-1; CDR3 protein: CASNLGLKMNTEAFF
V gene: TRBV9; J gene: TRBJ2-5; CDR3 protein: CASSPSHAAETQYF
V gene: TRBV25-1; J gene: TRBJ2-7; CDR3 protein: CARNGQGVYEQYF
V gene: TRBV19; J gene: TRBJ2-1; CDR3 protein: CASSLPPDRVNEQFF
V gene: TRBV30; J gene: TRBJ1-2; CDR3 protein: CAWSGFRGYGYTF